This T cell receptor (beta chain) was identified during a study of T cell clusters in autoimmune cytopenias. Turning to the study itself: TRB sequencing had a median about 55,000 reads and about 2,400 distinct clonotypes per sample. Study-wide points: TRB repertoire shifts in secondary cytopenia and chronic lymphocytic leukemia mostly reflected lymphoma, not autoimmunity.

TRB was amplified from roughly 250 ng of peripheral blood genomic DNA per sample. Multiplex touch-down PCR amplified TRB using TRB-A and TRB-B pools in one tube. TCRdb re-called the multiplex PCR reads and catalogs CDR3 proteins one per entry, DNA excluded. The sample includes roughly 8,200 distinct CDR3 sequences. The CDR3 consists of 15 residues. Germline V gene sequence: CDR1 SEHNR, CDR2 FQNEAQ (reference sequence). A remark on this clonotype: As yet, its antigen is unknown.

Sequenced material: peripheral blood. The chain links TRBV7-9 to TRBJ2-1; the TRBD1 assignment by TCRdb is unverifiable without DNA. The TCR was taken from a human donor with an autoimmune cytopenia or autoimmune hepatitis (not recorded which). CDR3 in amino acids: CASSPGQGRDNEQFF. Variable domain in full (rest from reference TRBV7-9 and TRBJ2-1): DTGVSQNPRHKITKRGQNVTFRCDPISEHNRLYWYRQTLGQGPEFLTYFQNEAQLEKSRLLSDRFSAERPKGSFSTLEIQRTEQGDSAMYLCASSPGQGRDNEQFFGPGTRLTVL.